The table lists the clone carrying this TCR beta chain with many counts. This entry is derived from a study of Graves' ophthalmopathy and Graves' hyperthyroidism. Beta-chain TCR CDR3 regions were amplified from RNA transcripts. The authors performed first-round RT-PCR with HTBI primers and then a second-round multiplex PCR. One entry per CDR3 protein, called by TCRdb with MiXCR from the multiplex PCR reads. The data show about 420,000 distinct CDR3 sequences, 20% to 25% seen once. The germline CDR1 and CDR2 sequences are ENHRY and SYGVKD. The CDR3 contains 13 residues. The ends were cut back, 4 bases at V and 6 bases at J, with 12 bases in the middle.

This receptor was obtained from a woman under 30 with stable Graves' hyperthyroidism. The chain carries TRBV10-3 and TRBJ1-1; perhaps TRBD1 as D (5 bases). The sequenced material came from peripheral blood. DNA for the CDR3: TGTGCCATCAGTGGGACAATAGGGGCTGAAGCTTTCTTT. The encoded protein is CAISGTIGAEAFF.